Listed below are T cell receptor beta chains from one sample, sequenced in a study of a mutant IDH1 vaccine in newly diagnosed glioma. Profiling relied on immunoSEQ multiplex PCR, and the TCRdb table lists in-frame clones only, not all of them. The table records about 92,000 clones, over 75% of them present only once. Specimen: PBMCs, collected from a glioma patient treated with radiotherapy, temozolomide or both. Every receptor here comes from a man in his forties with glioma. Both conserved end residues are part of each CDR3. Each record gives: J gene, clone size, D gene, V gene, CDR3 protein, CDR3 DNA. The D gene is left open where the match is weak. A clone size is listed for some rows: how often the clone was seen (once, few, many), or a class if it is expanded.

TRBJ1-5 few - TRBV4-1 CASSQEGHAKEQPQHF TGCGCCAGCAGCCAAGAAGGACACGCAAAAGAGCAGCCCCAGCATTTT
TRBJ1-1 few - TRBV4-2 CASSQESRGNTEAFF TGTGCCAGCAGCCAAGAAAGTAGGGGGAACACTGAAGCTTTCTTT
TRBJ2-7 few - TRBV6-1 CASSDLLRGYF TGTGCCAGCAGTGATCTGTTGAGGGGTTACTTC
TRBJ2-7 - TRBD1 TRBV10-3 CALGTGGSYEQYF TGTGCCCTAGGCACAGGGGGCTCCTACGAGCAGTACTTC
TRBJ2-5 - TRBD2 TRBV6-1 CASSVSGTSGGKETQYF TGTGCCAGCAGTGTATCCGGGACTAGCGGGGGAAAAGAGACCCAGTACTTC
TRBJ2-7 - TRBD1 TRBV19 CASRDPKQGPLHEQYF TGTGCCAGTAGGGACCCGAAACAGGGGCCTTTACACGAGCAGTACTTC
TRBJ2-1 - TRBD1 TRBV5-1 CASSLGTGVVNEQFF TGCGCCAGCAGCTTAGGGACAGGGGTCGTCAATGAGCAGTTCTTC
TRBJ1-5 - - TRBV6-5 CASKPWGDGQPQHF TGTGCCAGCAAACCGTGGGGGGATGGTCAGCCCCAGCATTTT
TRBJ2-7 - - TRBV7-9 CASSLQGPGEQYF TGTGCCAGCAGCTTACAGGGACCGGGCGAGCAGTACTTC
TRBJ2-7 - - TRBV6-5 CASSYSGESNEQYF TGTGCCAGCAGTTACTCGGGGGAGTCGAACGAGCAGTACTTC
TRBJ2-3 - - TRBV19 CASSIFVTRDTQYF TGTGCCAGTAGTATCTTCGTGACCAGAGATACGCAGTATTTT
TRBJ2-7 few - TRBV21-1 CASSTRSGQGALGTYEQYF TGTGCCAGCTCAACCCGTTCGGGACAGGGGGCGTTAGGTACCTACGAGCAGTACTTC
TRBJ2-7 - - TRBV6-5 CASGEGGSYEQYF TGTGCCAGCGGGGAAGGAGGCTCCTACGAGCAGTACTTC
TRBJ2-1 - - TRBV9 CASSETLWNEQFF TGTGCCAGCAGCGAGACGCTTTGGAATGAGCAGTTCTTC
TRBJ2-1 - TRBD1 TRBV10-3 CAIKSDRVNNEQFF TGTGCCATCAAGTCGGACAGGGTAAACAATGAGCAGTTCTTC
TRBJ2-7 - - TRBV11-2 CASSLEPVYEQYF TGTGCCAGCAGCTTAGAGCCTGTCTACGAGCAGTACTTC
TRBJ1-4 - - TRBV28 CASSFHRTADNEKLFF TGTGCCAGCAGTTTCCACAGGACAGCCGATAATGAAAAACTGTTTTTT
TRBJ2-2 - TRBD2 TRBV27 CASSLAGGNYGGELFF TGTGCCAGCAGTCTAGCGGGAGGGAATTACGGCGGGGAGCTGTTTTTT
TRBJ2-7 - TRBD2 TRBV7-2 CASSLEASGAREQYF TGTGCCAGCAGCTTAGAGGCTAGCGGGGCCCGCGAGCAGTACTTC
TRBJ2-7 - TRBD1 TRBV5-1 CASSPGQGHREQYF TGCGCCAGCAGCCCGGGACAGGGCCACCGGGAGCAGTACTTC
TRBJ2-1 few - TRBV28 CASSLGPFNEQFF TGTGCCAGCAGTTTGGGTCCTTTCAATGAGCAGTTCTTC
TRBJ2-1 - TRBD2 TRBV5-1 CASSLGLAGGHYNEQFF TGCGCCAGCAGCTTGGGCCTAGCGGGGGGCCATTACAATGAGCAGTTCTTC
TRBJ2-7 few TRBD2 TRBV10-3 CAIGLALNYEQYF TGTGCCATCGGACTAGCTTTAAACTACGAGCAGTACTTC